This T cell receptor (beta chain) was recovered during a study of blood T cell dynamics during melanoma immunotherapy. Looking at the study overall: Patients with metastatic melanoma got pembrolizumab or nivolumab-ipilimumab as first-line care.

Stated time point: pre-treatment baseline. TCRdb's table, derived via immunoSEQ multiplex PCR, lists solely in-frame clones and lacks some. The sample contains about 12,000 clones, about four fifths of which appear only once. This CDR3 is built from 14 residues. The germline gives CDR1 MNHEY, CDR2 SVGAGI. After removal of 8 bases from V and 2 bases from J, the junction contained 6 bases not matched to a gene. The gene calls are TRBV6-5 and TRBJ1-5, with 7 bases identical to TRBD1. The receptor was isolated from a human donor with melanoma. Sequences were derived from blood, sampled from a patient treated with checkpoint blockade. The CDR3 loop reads CASRTDRGNQPQHF. In DNA form, the CDR3 reads TGTGCCAGCCGAACCGACAGGGGCAATCAGCCCCAGCATTTT.